Sequencing of this T cell receptor beta chain was carried out in a study of blood T cell repertoires in COVID-19. Study at large: The analysed material was cDNA or gDNA that came from T cells, B-cell-depleted T cells, or PBMCs.

Original processing methods: For nucleated cells, counts were estimated from reference gene primer amplification. Clones were sequenced by immunoSEQ multiplex PCR, and TCRdb holds only the in-frame ones, with some missing. V, J and clone size are those of that table, while D and trimming were read from the DNA. The sample has about 33,000 clones, 88% seen once. This CDR3 comprises 14 residues. V lost 5 bases and J lost 9; bases outside the gene matches: 7. Germline V gives CDR1 SGHAT, CDR2 FQDESV (reference sequence). The sample taken for sequencing was peripheral blood. The TCR originated in a human donor in a cohort sampled during active COVID-19. This chain connects TRBV11-1 to TRBJ1-6; 7 nucleotides align to TRBD1. The CDR3 reads CASSPRQGASPLHF. CDR3 nucleotides: TGTGCCAGCAGCCCCAGACAGGGAGCTTCACCCCTCCACTTT.